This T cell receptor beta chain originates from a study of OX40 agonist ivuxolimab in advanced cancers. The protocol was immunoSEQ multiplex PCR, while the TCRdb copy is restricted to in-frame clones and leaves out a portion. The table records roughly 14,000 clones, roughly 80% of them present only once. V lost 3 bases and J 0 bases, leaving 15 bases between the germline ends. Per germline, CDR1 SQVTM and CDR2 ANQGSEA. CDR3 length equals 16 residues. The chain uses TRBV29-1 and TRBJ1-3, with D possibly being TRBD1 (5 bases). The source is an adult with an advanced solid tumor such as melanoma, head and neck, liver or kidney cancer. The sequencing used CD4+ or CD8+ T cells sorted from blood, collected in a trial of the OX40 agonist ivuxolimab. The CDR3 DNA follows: TGCAGCGTTGAGGGGGACGGGGACCTCTCTGGAAACACCATATATTTT. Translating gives CSVEGDGDLSGNTIYF.